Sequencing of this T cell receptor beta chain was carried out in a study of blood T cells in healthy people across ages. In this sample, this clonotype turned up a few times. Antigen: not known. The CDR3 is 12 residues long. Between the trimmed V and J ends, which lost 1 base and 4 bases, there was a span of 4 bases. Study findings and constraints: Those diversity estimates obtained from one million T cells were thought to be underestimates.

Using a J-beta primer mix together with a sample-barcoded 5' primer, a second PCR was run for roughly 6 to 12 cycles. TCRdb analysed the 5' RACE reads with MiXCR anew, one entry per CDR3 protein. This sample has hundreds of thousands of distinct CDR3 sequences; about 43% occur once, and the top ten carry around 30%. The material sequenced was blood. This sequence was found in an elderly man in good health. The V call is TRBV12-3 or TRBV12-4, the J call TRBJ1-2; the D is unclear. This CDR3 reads CASSLVIYGYTF. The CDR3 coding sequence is TGTGCCAGCAGTTTAGTGATCTATGGCTACACCTTC.